This T cell receptor beta chain derives from a study of vaccination and CD4 T cells after COVID-19. About the study: In the convalescent group, nasal swab PCR was SARS-CoV-2 positive; roughly nine cases were mild and one severe. Post-vaccine sampling followed dose two by a median roughly 65 days (range 14 to 241).

Oncomine TCR Beta short-read sequencing was applied to DNA from cultured CD4+ T cells. MiXCR, applied by TCRdb to the PCR reads, yields one record per CDR3 protein. The sample comprises roughly 14,000 distinct CDR3 sequences, about 64% of which are singletons, and around 6.5% rests with the top ten. The germline V gene has CDR1 MNHEY and CDR2 SMNVEV (reference sequence). The CDR3 runs to 13 residues. V lost 7 bases, J lost 9 bases, and 13 bases lay in between. Stated treatment: roughly nine-day PBMC culture with coronavirus spike peptide pools or control peptides (ViraFEST assay). First, ViraFEST expanded antigen-specific T cells with peptide pools, and next it sequenced the TCRs. A negative selection step was used to isolate CD4+ T cells once culture had run for 10 to 11 days. There are a few counts of this clonotype. Its antigen is undetermined.

Specimen: CD4+ T cells from blood, cultured in vitro. This rearrangement joins TRBV27 to TRBJ1-6; D gene ambiguous. This clonotype was obtained from a human donor who had recovered from COVID-19. The CDR3 DNA sequence: TGTGCCAGCACCGTCAGAGGGAGTTCACCCCTCCACTTT. It is translated as CASTVRGSSPLHF.